One T cell receptor (beta chain) is described in this entry. Its antigen is currently unknown. From germline, CDR1 is SEHNR and CDR2 FQNEAQ (reference sequence). The CDR3 covers 12 residues. V shed 5 bases and J shed 4 bases, with 5 bases lying between them. The data stem from a study of cytomegalovirus exposure and HLA in healthy donors. At collection, donors were nominally healthy, but unrecorded immune exposures were probable. Study-wide points: A cluster of highly shared sequence variants was likely a sequencing artifact. According to the study, 160 or so TCR beta chains were cytomegalovirus-associated.

The PCR employed 60 Vbeta primers together with 13 Jbeta primers. Profiled with immunoSEQ multiplex PCR; TCRdb holds only in-frame clones, not every one. In the table there are fewer than 140,000 clones, roughly four fifths of which are singletons. Sequencing was carried out using PBMCs. This clonotype was sampled from a man aged 60 to 75 in good health and CMV-seronegative. The chain joins TRBV7-9 to TRBJ1-4; D remains unclear. CDR3 loop: CASSGINEKLFF. DNA for the CDR3: TGTGCCAGCAGCGGCATTAATGAAAAACTGTTTTTT.